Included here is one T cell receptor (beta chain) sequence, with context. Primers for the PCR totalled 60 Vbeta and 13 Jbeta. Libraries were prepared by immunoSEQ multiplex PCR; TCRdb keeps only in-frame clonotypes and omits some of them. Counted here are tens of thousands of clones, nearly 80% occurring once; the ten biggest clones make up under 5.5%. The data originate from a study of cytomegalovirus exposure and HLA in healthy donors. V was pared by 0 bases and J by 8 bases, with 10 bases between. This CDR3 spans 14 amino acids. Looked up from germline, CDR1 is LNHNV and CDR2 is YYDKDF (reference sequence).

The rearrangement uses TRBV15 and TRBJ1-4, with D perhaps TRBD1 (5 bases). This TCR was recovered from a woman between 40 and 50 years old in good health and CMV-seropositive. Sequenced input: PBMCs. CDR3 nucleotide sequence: TGTGCCACCAGCAGAGACAGGGTCACGGAAAAACTGTTTTTT. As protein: CATSRDRVTEKLFF.